This is a list of T cell receptor beta chains from one sample in a study of T cell changes during pregnancy in multiple sclerosis. Clones were read by immunoSEQ multiplex PCR, and TCRdb kept only the in-frame ones, dropping some. Here the sample spans approximately 45,000 clones, approximately 90% being singletons. The starting material was CD8+ T cells from peripheral blood mononuclear cells, obtained in the second trimester of pregnancy. Receptor source: a female donor with multiple sclerosis, enrolled in a pregnancy study. Each CDR3 is given with its conserved first and last residue. The order of the fields is V gene, J gene, CDR3 length, clone size, D gene, CDR3 protein, CDR3 DNA. D genes are given only for firm matches. A clone size is listed for some rows: how often the clone was seen (once, few, many), or a class if it is expanded.

>TRBV4-3|TRBJ1-2|13|NA|NA
CASSQTQGYGYTF
TGCGCCAGCAGCCAAACACAGGGTTATGGCTACACCTTC
>TRBV18|TRBJ1-3|18|NA|NA
CASSPPDSLTRSGNTIYF
TGTGCCAGCTCACCACCGGACAGCCTTACACGCTCTGGAAACACCATATATTTT
>TRBV27|TRBJ2-7|11|NA|TRBD1
CASKGGHEQYF
TGTGCCAGCAAAGGGGGCCACGAGCAGTACTTC
>TRBV18|TRBJ2-2|15|NA|NA
CASSPPSQGTGELFF
TGTGCCAGCTCACCACCTTCTCAGGGGACCGGGGAGCTGTTTTTT
>TRBV27|TRBJ1-4|15|NA|NA
CASSPREITNEKLFF
TGTGCCAGCAGTCCCCGGGAGATAACTAATGAAAAACTGTTTTTT
>TRBV6-1|TRBJ2-6|15|many|NA
CASSEAQGGANVLTF
TGTGCCAGCAGTGAAGCGCAGGGTGGGGCCAACGTCCTGACTTTC
>TRBV10-3|TRBJ2-7|13|once|TRBD1
CASRDRDNYEQYF
TGTGCCTCCAGGGACAGGGATAATTACGAGCAGTACTTC
>TRBV5-4|TRBJ2-3|18|NA|TRBD2
CASSLSHLAGGMADTQYF
TGTGCCAGCAGCTTGTCCCACTTGGCGGGGGGCATGGCAGATACGCAGTATTTT
>TRBV5-6|TRBJ2-7|13|NA|NA
CASSGGGWGEQYF
TGTGCCAGCAGCGGAGGGGGCTGGGGCGAGCAGTACTTC
>TRBV7-9|TRBJ2-4|14|NA|TRBD1
CASSPRQGVNIQYF
TGTGCCAGCAGCCCCCGGCAGGGGGTGAACATTCAGTACTTC
>TRBV7-6|TRBJ2-7|13|NA|TRBD2
CASSLGGSSEQYF
TGTGCCAGCAGCTTGGGAGGGTCCAGCGAGCAGTACTTC
>TRBV5-6|TRBJ2-7|15|NA|TRBD1
CASSPPGQARHEQYF
TGTGCCAGCAGCCCGCCTGGACAGGCGCGGCACGAGCAGTACTTC
>TRBV6-6|TRBJ2-2|16|NA|TRBD1
CASSYPGQGDTGELFF
TGTGCCAGCAGTTACCCGGGACAGGGGGACACCGGGGAGCTGTTTTTT
>TRBV6-5|TRBJ2-3|12|NA|NA
CASSKSTDTQYF
TGTGCCAGCAGCAAGAGTACAGATACGCAGTATTTT
>TRBV6-5|TRBJ2-1|16|NA|NA
CASSYSQGPTYNEQFF
TGTGCCAGCAGTTACTCTCAGGGGCCAACCTACAATGAGCAGTTCTTC
>TRBV11-2|TRBJ2-7|15|NA|NA
CASSLGPRGNYEQYF
TGTGCCAGCAGCTTAGGACCTCGGGGAAACTACGAGCAGTACTTC
>TRBV7-3|TRBJ2-1|15|NA|TRBD2
CASSSGGALVDEQFF
TGTGCCAGCAGTAGCGGGGGGGCGTTAGTGGATGAGCAGTTCTTC
>TRBV2|TRBJ1-6|15|NA|TRBD1
CASPRQGPLNSPLHF
TGTGCCAGCCCCCGACAGGGACCGCTTAATTCACCCCTCCACTTT
>TRBV5-6|TRBJ2-5|13|NA|TRBD1
CASSAGQGETQYF
TGTGCCAGCAGCGCCGGACAGGGAGAGACCCAGTACTTC
>TRBV4-2|TRBJ2-2|18|NA|NA
CASSQDGESVSPTGELFF
TGTGCCAGCAGCCAAGATGGGGAGAGTGTCAGCCCCACCGGGGAGCTGTTTTTT
>TRBV7-2|TRBJ2-1|16|NA|TRBD2
CASSLVRRGGRDEQFF
TGTGCCAGCAGCTTAGTACGGCGGGGGGGCCGTGATGAGCAGTTCTTC
>TRBV7-2|TRBJ2-5|16|NA|TRBD2
CASSLGVATSAETQYF
TGTGCCAGCAGCTTAGGTGTGGCGACTAGCGCAGAGACCCAGTACTTC
>TRBV2|TRBJ2-2|11|NA|TRBD2
CATSGAGELFF
TGTGCCACTAGCGGGGCCGGGGAGCTGTTTTTT
>TRBV9|TRBJ1-4|14|NA|NA
CASSPRGGNEKLFF
TGTGCCAGCAGCCCTAGAGGGGGAAATGAAAAACTGTTTTTT
>TRBV6-4|TRBJ1-5|13|NA|NA
CASSQGISQPQHF
TGTGCCAGCAGCCAGGGGATCTCTCAGCCCCAGCATTTT
>TRBV9|TRBJ1-3|17|NA|NA
CASSPRGGQLTGNTIYF
TGTGCCAGCAGCCCCCGAGGAGGACAGCTTACTGGAAACACCATATATTTT
>TRBV6-5|TRBJ1-3|15|once|NA
CASSYSGASGNTIYF
TGTGCCAGCAGTTACTCAGGAGCCTCTGGAAACACCATATATTTT
>TRBV25-1|TRBJ2-5|16|NA|TRBD2
CASSAETSGGQETQYF
TGTGCCAGCAGTGCCGAGACTAGCGGGGGGCAAGAGACCCAGTACTTC
>TRBV4-2|TRBJ1-1|15|once|NA
CASSQDAGWDTEAFF
TGTGCCAGCAGCCAAGATGCAGGGTGGGACACTGAAGCTTTCTTT
>TRBV6-4|TRBJ1-6|16|once|TRBD1
CASSDSGQGLNSPLHF
TGTGCCAGCAGTGACTCCGGACAGGGATTAAATTCACCCCTCCACTTT
>TRBV4-2|TRBJ2-7|14|NA|NA
CASSQESGGLEQYF
TGTGCCAGCAGCCAAGAATCCGGGGGGCTCGAGCAGTACTTC
>TRBV7-9|TRBJ2-7|15|few|TRBD1
CASSEGQGHSYEQYF
TGTGCCAGCAGCGAAGGACAGGGGCATTCCTACGAGCAGTACTTC
>TRBV6-5|TRBJ1-5|14|NA|NA
CASRVADRNQPQHF
TGTGCCAGCAGGGTCGCGGATCGAAATCAGCCCCAGCATTTT
>TRBV5-6|TRBJ1-5|15|once|NA
CASSFGRGPRQPQHF
TGTGCCAGCAGCTTCGGCAGAGGGCCGCGGCAGCCCCAGCATTTT
>TRBV11-2|TRBJ1-1|14|NA|NA
CASSLGHPNTEAFF
TGTGCCAGCAGCTTAGGACACCCGAACACTGAAGCTTTCTTT
>TRBV4-1|TRBJ1-1|14|NA|NA
CASSLPGENTEAFF
TGCGCCAGCAGCCTCCCGGGGGAAAACACTGAAGCTTTCTTT
>TRBV19|TRBJ1-1|13|NA|NA
CASSISGNTEAFF
TGTGCCAGTAGTATTTCGGGGAACACTGAAGCTTTCTTT
>TRBV9|TRBJ2-2|16|NA|TRBD1
CASSVGDRVNTGELFF
TGTGCCAGCAGCGTAGGGGACAGGGTGAACACCGGGGAGCTGTTTTTT
>TRBV10-3|TRBJ2-3|18|NA|TRBD2
CAISESRLAGGPTDTQYF
TGTGCCATCAGTGAGTCGAGACTAGCGGGGGGGCCCACAGATACGCAGTATTTT
>TRBV2|TRBJ1-4|13|once|NA
CASKDWLGEKLFF
TGTGCCAGCAAAGACTGGTTGGGTGAAAAACTGTTTTTT
>TRBV13|TRBJ1-2|14|few|NA
CASSLVSGKNGYTF
TGTGCCAGCAGCTTAGTTTCGGGGAAGAATGGCTACACCTTC
>TRBV9|TRBJ2-3|12|few|NA
CASSVQGNTQYF
TGTGCCAGCAGCGTACAGGGGAATACGCAGTATTTT
>TRBV19|TRBJ1-1|12|few|NA
CASSQGNTEAFF
TGTGCCAGTAGTCAGGGGAACACTGAAGCTTTCTTT
>TRBV7-2|TRBJ2-1|15|NA|TRBD2
CASSFTSGGLNEQFF
TGTGCCAGCAGCTTCACTAGCGGGGGCCTCAATGAGCAGTTCTTC
>TRBV4-1|TRBJ1-1|12|NA|NA
CASSPPGRGAFF
TGCGCCAGCAGCCCCCCAGGGAGGGGAGCTTTCTTT
>TRBV9|TRBJ1-1|16|NA|TRBD1
CASSGTNRGGSTEAFF
TGTGCCAGCAGCGGAACAAACAGGGGTGGGAGCACTGAAGCTTTCTTT
>TRBV27|TRBJ2-7|17|NA|TRBD1
CASSLSHGTGRLYEQYF
TGTGCCAGCAGTTTATCCCATGGGACAGGACGACTCTACGAGCAGTACTTC
>TRBV5-4|TRBJ2-3|13|NA|NA
CASSLEREDTQYF
TGTGCCAGCAGCTTGGAACGGGAGGATACGCAGTATTTT
>TRBV9|TRBJ1-5|14|NA|NA
CASSVGGDTEPQHF
TGTGCCAGCAGCGTAGGGGGGGATACGGAGCCCCAGCATTTT
>TRBV6-4|TRBJ2-1|14|NA|TRBD2
CASSRGGSYNEQFF
TGTGCCAGCAGTCGGGGGGGCTCCTACAATGAGCAGTTCTTC
>TRBV20-1|TRBJ2-7|11|NA|NA
CSASQGLEQYF
TGCAGTGCTAGCCAGGGTCTCGAGCAGTACTTC
>TRBV13|TRBJ1-1|14|NA|NA
CASEGRGGYTEAFF
TGTGCCAGCGAGGGTCGGGGGGGTTACACTGAAGCTTTCTTT
>TRBV9|TRBJ2-7|13|NA|NA
CASSLDISYEQYF
TGTGCCAGCAGCTTAGACATCTCCTACGAGCAGTACTTC
>TRBV5-8|TRBJ1-1|14|NA|NA
CASSKRGRGTEAFF
TGTGCCAGCAGCAAAAGGGGTAGAGGCACTGAAGCTTTCTTT